These 16 T cell receptor beta chains were sequenced from one sample in a study of glioma-infiltrating T cells after dendritic cell vaccination. TCRdb keeps only in-frame clones here, not all; method: immunoSEQ multiplex PCR. This table holds about 64,000 clones, more than 75% found once. Material: blood, obtained before dendritic cell vaccination. The source of these receptors is a human donor with glioblastoma.

This chain joins TRBV10-3 and TRBJ1-6; D uncertain. This CDR3 region has 12 residues. Germline lookup yields CDR1 ENHRY and CDR2 SYGVKD. Deletions cut 5 bases from V and 7 bases from J, with 6 bases between. The CDR3 sequence: CAISQQNSPLHF. The CDR3 DNA reads TGTGCCATCAGTCAACAAAATTCACCCCTCCACTTT.

The CDR3, as DNA: TGTGCCAGCAGCTCTAAACGGGATTCACCCCTCCACTTT. This codes for CASSSKRDSPLHF. The chain recombines TRBV28 with TRBJ1-6; unclear D gene. Trimming left V 6 bases short and J 8 bases short, with 11 bases between. CDR1 is MDHEN, CDR2 SYDVKM, per germline. The CDR3 consists of 13 residues.

The chain recombines TRBV28 with TRBJ2-7; TRBD1 matches 9 bases. The CDR3 has 12 residues. The germline V gene has CDR1 MDHEN and CDR2 SYDVKM. V shed 8 bases and J 6 bases; nucleotides not matched to a gene: 5. The CDR3 DNA is TGTGCCAGCGGGACAGGGTCCCTCGAGCAGTACTTC. It specifies CASGTGSLEQYF.

The chain is built from TRBV7-6 and TRBJ1-2; TRBD1 aligns across 8 bases. Germline V gene lookup returns CDR1 SGHVS and CDR2 FNYEAQ. The CDR3 consists of 14 residues. V lost 4 bases to trimming and J lost 6 bases; unmatched junction nucleotides: 7. The DNA for the CDR3 is TGTGCCAGCAGCTCTAACCAGGGGGCAGATGGCTACACCTTC. Translation: CASSSNQGADGYTF.

The rearrangement uses TRBV13 and TRBJ1-2; 10 nucleotides align to TRBD1. CDR1 and CDR2 (germline): PRHDT, FYEKMQ (reference sequence). After removal of 5 bases from V and 4 bases from J, the junction contained 7 bases not matched to a gene. CDR3 size: 15 residues. CDR3 coding DNA: TGTGCCAGCAGCAAAGGACAGGGGGGAATCTATGGCTACACCTTC. It translates to CASSKGQGGIYGYTF.

This clone came up once. V usage is TRBV5-1 and J usage is TRBJ2-7, with D unclear. The CDR3 contains 14 residues. Germline CDR1 is SGHRS and CDR2 is YFSETQ. V lost 0 bases and J 2 bases, leaving 9 bases between the germline ends. CDR3 residues: CASSLESPPYEQYF. CDR3 nucleotides: TGCGCCAGCAGCTTGGAGAGTCCTCCCTACGAGCAGTACTTC.

The V call is TRBV5-6, the J call TRBJ2-1; possibly TRBD2 for D (5 bases). The germline V gene encodes CDR1 SGHDT and CDR2 YYEEEE. V shed 4 bases and J shed 8 bases, with 10 bases lying between them. The CDR3 is 12 residues long. Here the CDR3 reads CASSPGWDEQFF. The CDR3 DNA is TGTGCCAGCAGCCCGGGATGGGATGAGCAGTTCTTC.

The chain uses TRBV2 and TRBJ2-5, with 11 bases identical to TRBD1. In germline, CDR1 is SNHLY, CDR2 FYNNEI. The CDR3 spans 15 residues. V lost 7 bases to trimming and J lost 2 bases; unmatched junction nucleotides: 6. DNA of the CDR3: TGTGCCAGCACAAAGGACAGGGGGCTTCAAGAGACCCAGTACTTC. Residues: CASTKDRGLQETQYF.

The chain carries TRBV7-9 and TRBJ2-7, with TRBD1 matching over 8 bases. CDR3 length: 15 residues. The V and J ends lost 5 bases and 5 bases, in that order; junction bases with no gene match: 11. From germline, CDR1 is SEHNR and CDR2 FQNEAQ (reference sequence). The CDR3, as DNA: TGTGCCAGCAGCCACGACAGGGGTAACGCCCACGAGCAGTACTTC. This gives the protein CASSHDRGNAHEQYF.

V is TRBV21-1 and J is TRBJ2-7; the table gives TRBD1 as D, unverified against the DNA. TRBV21-1 is recorded as a pseudogene. The CDR3 sequence is 18 residues long. CDR3 coding DNA: TGTGCCAGCAGCAAAGGGGACAGGGTACTGATTCGTCCTAACGAGCAGTACTTC. As protein: CASSKGDRVLIRPNEQYF.

The chain employs TRBV30 and TRBJ1-6; D is unresolved. The V and J ends lost 3 bases and 10 bases respectively, with 13 bases between them. This CDR3 has 13 residues. Germline CDR1 reads GTSNPN; CDR2 reads SVGIG (reference sequence). CDR3 sequence (DNA): TGTGCCTGGAGCCCACGAGCGGAGTCACCCCTCCACTTT. Translation: CAWSPRAESPLHF.

The chain carries TRBV28 and TRBJ1-5; D unresolved. In germline, CDR1 is MDHEN, CDR2 SYDVKM. V was trimmed by 1 base and J by 8 bases, leaving 12 bases between them. The CDR3 extends over 14 amino acids. The CDR3 protein is CASSLSAFDKPQHF. CDR3 coding DNA: TGTGCCAGCAGTTTATCGGCCTTCGACAAGCCCCAGCATTTT.

The J gene is TRBJ2-1, the V gene TRBV28, with 7 bases lining up with TRBD1. Germline lookup yields CDR1 MDHEN and CDR2 SYDVKM. The V gene end was trimmed by 5 bases and the J gene end by 6 bases; junction bases not matched to a gene: 10. This CDR3 is 15 amino acids long. CDR3 region: CASSPLYDRANEQFF. In DNA, the CDR3 is TGTGCCAGCAGTCCCCTATACGACAGGGCCAATGAGCAGTTCTTC. The whole variable domain, remainder taken from reference TRBV28 and TRBJ2-1, is DVKVTQSSRYLVKRTGEKVFLECVQDMDHENMFWYRQDPGLGLRLIYFSYDVKMKEKGDIPEGYSVSREKKERFSLILESASTNQTSMYLCASSPLYDRANEQFFGPGTRLTVL.

This clone was picked up one time. The chain has TRBV5-4 and TRBJ1-3; a possible D gene is TRBD1 (5 bases). V lost 0 bases and J 0 bases, leaving 7 bases between the germline ends. In germline, CDR1 is SGHNT, CDR2 YYREEE (reference sequence). This CDR3 has 15 amino acids. The CDR3 sequence is CASSLGGGSGNTIYF. CDR3 nucleotide sequence: TGTGCCAGCAGCTTGGGCGGGGGCTCTGGAAACACCATATATTTT. The full variable domain, completed using reference TRBV5-4 and TRBJ1-3, is ETGVTQSPTHLIKTRGQQVTLRCSSQSGHNTVSWYQQALGQGPQFIFQYYREEENGRGNFPPRFSGLQFPNYSSELNVNALELDDSALYLCASSLGGGSGNTIYFGEGSWLTVV.

In nucleotides, the CDR3 is TGTGCCAGCAGCTTTAATCGGGGGAGGAACAATGAGCAGTTCTTC. Amino acid sequence: CASSFNRGRNNEQFF. V is TRBV11-2 and J is TRBJ2-1; a possible D gene is TRBD2 (6 bases). The V and J ends lost 3 bases and 5 bases respectively, with 14 bases between them. Germline CDR1 SGHAT, CDR2 FQNNGV. The CDR3 contains 15 residues.

This sequence joins TRBV6-5 and TRBJ2-7, with TRBD1 as a possible D gene (5 bases). This CDR3 is built from 12 residues. The V gene lost 8 bases and the J gene lost 6 bases, with 14 bases spanning the gap. The germline CDR1 and CDR2 sequences are MNHEY and SVGAGI. The CDR3 DNA reads TGTGCCAGCTGGCAGGGATTCGGCGAGCAGTACTTC. It translates to CASWQGFGEQYF.